This T cell receptor beta chain emerged from a study of T-cell memory formation after mild COVID-19. Study at large: TCR clusters showed largely donor specificity. Study-wide results and limits: The main location of contracting CD4+ clones was CM and EM, and that of contracting CD8+ clones was EMRA.

As for this clonotype: Its antigen remains unidentified.

Using its own MiXCR run on the 5' RACE reads, TCRdb lists one record per CDR3 protein. The data hold 120,000 or so distinct CDR3 sequences, with about 5.9% observed a single time. What was sequenced was PBMCs or a T cell subset sorted from them (not recorded which). The sequence came from an adult woman who had mild COVID-19 (a few samples of this study predate the infection). Cell type and time point are not known.

CDR3 nucleotides: TGTGCCAGCTCACCAGATTGGGGGGCTGTCGATGAAGCTTTCTTT. It is translated as CASSPDWGAVDEAFF. The rearrangement joins TRBV18 to TRBJ1-1, with D possibly TRBD1 on 6 matching bases. V shed 2 bases and J shed 7 bases, with 17 bases lying between them. CDR1 KGHSH and CDR2 LQKENI come from the germline V gene. The CDR3 has 15 amino acids.